The next 5 T cell receptor beta chains were all read from a single sample in a study of OX40 agonist ivuxolimab in advanced cancers. Repertoires were generated with immunoSEQ multiplex PCR, while TCRdb's copy carries only in-frame clones and drops some. Seen here are over 65,000 clones, about 85% observed once, and the top ten hold 8%. Sequenced here: CD4+ or CD8+ T cells sorted from blood, sampled in a trial of the OX40 agonist ivuxolimab. Receptors were obtained from an adult with an advanced solid tumor such as melanoma, head and neck, liver or kidney cancer.

This chain links TRBV28 with TRBJ2-1; 9 bases match TRBD2. The length of the CDR3 is 15 residues. The junction had 11 bases not matched to a gene; V was cut back by 4 bases and J by 10 bases. Germline V gives CDR1 MDHEN, CDR2 SYDVKM. The CDR3 loop is CASSWAVAGVREQFF. CDR3 nucleotides: TGTGCCAGCAGTTGGGCGGTAGCGGGAGTAAGAGAGCAGTTCTTC.

V usage is TRBV28 and J usage is TRBJ1-2; D perhaps matches TRBD1 (6 bases). The germline V and J ends were trimmed by 10 bases and 4 bases, with 25 bases remaining between them. CDR1 is MDHEN and CDR2 is SYDVKM in the germline V gene. The CDR3 spans 16 residues. The CDR3 reads CAIGQRLRILLYGYTF. The CDR3 nucleotides read TGTGCCATCGGACAGCGACTCCGGATTTTACTCTATGGCTACACCTTC.

This clone was detected once. The chain links TRBV6-5 to TRBJ2-3; D uncertain. CDR3 length equals 13 residues. V was clipped by 3 bases and J by 8 bases, with 12 bases between them. CDR1 is MNHEY and CDR2 is SVGAGI in the germline V gene. CDR3 sequence (DNA): TGTGCCAGCAGTTATTCTGGCCGTGGTACGCAGTATTTT. This codes for CASSYSGRGTQYF.

The V and J genes are TRBV5-1 and TRBJ2-3; possibly TRBD1 or TRBD2 for D (5 bases each). Germline CDR1 is SGHRS and CDR2 is YFSETQ. Trimming left V 7 bases short and J 4 bases short, with 16 bases between. The CDR3 runs 14 residues. This CDR3 is CASSGPSVPDTQYF. In DNA, the CDR3 is TGCGCCAGCTCGGGACCCTCGGTCCCAGATACGCAGTATTTT.

The chain employs TRBV5-1 and TRBJ1-5; D is possibly TRBD1 (5 bases). Trimming cost V 4 bases and J 4 bases, with 18 bases left between them. The CDR3 is made up of 16 amino acids. Germline lookup yields CDR1 SGHRS and CDR2 YFSETQ. The CDR3, as DNA: TGCGCCAGCAGCCCCGATGAAGGGGCCGGGAATCAGCCCCAGCATTTT. Protein sequence: CASSPDEGAGNQPQHF.